In this sample, the clone carrying this T cell receptor beta chain turned up a few times. Per the original data handling: Using reference gene primer amplification, nucleated cell counts were estimated. Data came from immunoSEQ multiplex PCR; TCRdb stores just in-frame clones and leaves some out. V, J and clone size are taken as reported in that table, and D and trimming were inferred from the DNA itself. Among 120,000 or so clones listed, approximately 81% were seen once. Germline V CDR1 and CDR2: LGHNT, FRNRAP. This CDR3 has 13 residues. V lost 4 bases and J lost 11, with 17 bases in between. This entry is derived from a study of blood T cell repertoires in COVID-19. In the study overall: T cells, B-cell-depleted T cells, or PBMCs supplied cDNA or gDNA.

Sequencing was performed on peripheral blood. This receptor was taken from a man aged 40-49 years with active or convalescent COVID-19. V usage is TRBV12-5 and J usage is TRBJ1-1, with D tentatively TRBD1 (5 bases). CDR3 nucleotide sequence: TGTGCTAGTGGTTCGGTGGTCAGGGAGGGGGCTTTCTTT. It is translated as CASGSVVREGAFF.